Listed here are 21 T cell receptor beta chains from one sample, sequenced in a study of OX40 agonist ivuxolimab in advanced cancers. Repertoires were generated with immunoSEQ multiplex PCR, while TCRdb's copy carries only in-frame clones and drops some. The sample has about 46,000 clones, 88% seen once. Sequences were derived from CD4+ or CD8+ T cells sorted from blood, sampled in a trial of the OX40 agonist ivuxolimab. The receptors originated from an adult with an advanced solid tumor such as melanoma, head and neck, liver or kidney cancer.

V is TRBV5-6 and J is TRBJ2-3; 13 nucleotides agree with TRBD2. CDR1 is SGHDT and CDR2 is YYEEEE in the germline V gene. The CDR3 totals 18 residues. Trimming took 4 bases from V and 4 from J; bases not matched to a gene: 12. CDR3 sequence reads: CASSATVGTSGNADTQYF. CDR3 DNA sequence: TGTGCCAGCAGCGCCACTGTCGGGACTAGCGGGAACGCAGATACGCAGTATTTT.

The chain employs TRBV19 and TRBJ2-3; tentatively, D is TRBD1 (6 bases). Germline V gene data show CDR1 as LNHDA and CDR2 as SQIVND (reference sequence). The CDR3 spans 14 residues. V was shortened by 5 bases and J by 1 base, with 10 bases between the two germline ends. The DNA for the CDR3 is TGTGCCAGTAGTCCAGGGGTACGCACAGATACGCAGTATTTT. Amino acids: CASSPGVRTDTQYF. The full variable domain, completed using reference TRBV19 and TRBJ2-3, is DGGITQSPKYLFRKEGQNVTLSCEQNLNHDAMYWYRQDPGQGLRLIYYSQIVNDFQKGDIAEGYSVSREKKESFPLTVTSAQKNPTAFYLCASSPGVRTDTQYFGPGTRLTVL.

This clone has a single count. CDR3 DNA: TGTGCCAGCAGTGTGCAGCTAAGCACAGATACGCAGTATTTT. Encoded protein: CASSVQLSTDTQYF. The chain joins TRBV6-4 to TRBJ2-3; D is unclear. Germline CDR1 and CDR2: MRHNA and SNTAGT. This CDR3 has 14 residues. The ends were cut back, 4 bases at V and 0 bases at J, with 8 bases in the middle.

The chain links TRBV7-9 to TRBJ2-5; possible D gene TRBD2, 7 bases. The germline CDR1 and CDR2 sequences are SEHNR and FQNEAQ (reference sequence). The CDR3 length is 17 residues. The CDR3, as DNA: TGTGCATCGCTAGTCGAGGGGGGGGCAACACCCCAAGAGACCCAGTACTTC. Amino acid sequence: CASLVEGGATPQETQYF. The whole variable domain, filled in from reference TRBV7-9 and TRBJ2-5, reads DTGVSQNPRHKITKRGQNVTFRCDPISEHNRLYWYRQTLGQGPEFLTYFQNEAQLEKSRLLSDRFSAERPKGSFSTLEIQRTEQGDSAMYLCASLVEGGATPQETQYFGPGTRLLVL.

The rearrangement joins TRBV2 to TRBJ2-1, with TRBD2 matching over 8 bases. CDR3 length equals 12 residues. The V segment lost 6 bases and the J segment 5 bases; nucleotides outside the gene matches: 0. Germline V CDR1 and CDR2: SNHLY, FYNNEI. CDR3 DNA sequence: TGTGCCAGCAGGGGACTAGACAATGAGCAGTTCTTC. Translated, it gives CASRGLDNEQFF.

The rearrangement joins TRBV4-3 to TRBJ1-6; unclear D gene. Between the trimmed V and J ends, which lost 4 bases and 7 bases, there was a span of 14 bases. The V gene's germline CDR1 is LGHNA and CDR2 YSLEER. This CDR3 is built from 15 residues. CDR3 region: CASSPTTGRNSPLHF. CDR3 DNA: TGCGCCAGCAGCCCTACAACGGGCCGCAATTCACCCCTCCACTTT.

The chain recombines TRBV11-2 with TRBJ2-7; D is ambiguous. Looked up from germline, CDR1 is SGHAT and CDR2 is FQNNGV. V lost 4 bases and J 3 bases, leaving 7 bases between the germline ends. The CDR3 is 12 residues long. The CDR3 spells CASSSVDYEQYF. The CDR3 DNA is TGTGCCAGCAGCTCCGTGGACTACGAGCAGTACTTC.

The rearrangement uses TRBV19 and TRBJ2-2; D gene uncertain. The ends were cut back, 4 bases at V and 4 bases at J, with 4 bases in the middle. This CDR3 region has 12 residues. Germline assignment: CDR1 LNHDA and CDR2 SQIVND (reference sequence). CDR3 nucleotides: TGTGCCAGTAGTAGGTCCACCGGGGAGCTGTTTTTT. Translation: CASSRSTGELFF.

This sequence joins TRBV6-5 and TRBJ1-2; 7 nucleotides agree with TRBD1. With 6 bases clipped from V and 2 bases from J, the junction kept 6 bases outside the gene matches. There are 14 residues in the CDR3. Germline lookup yields CDR1 MNHEY and CDR2 SVGAGI. For the CDR3, the DNA is TGTGCCAGCAGGCCGACAGGGTTGAACTATGGCTACACCTTC. Protein product: CASRPTGLNYGYTF.

This rearrangement joins TRBV5-1 to TRBJ2-1, with no clear D. The germline V and J ends were trimmed by 4 bases and 6 bases, with 14 bases remaining between them. Germline assignment: CDR1 SGHRS and CDR2 YFSETQ. The CDR3 extends over 14 amino acids. The DNA of the CDR3 is TGCGCCAGCAGCCTACCGACTGGTTCCAATGAGCAGTTCTTC. Encoded protein: CASSLPTGSNEQFF.

This clone was picked up one time. The chain couples TRBV9 to TRBJ2-5; no definite D call. Germline-derived CDR1 and CDR2 are SGDLS and YYNGEE. This CDR3 comprises 15 residues. The ends were cut back, 0 bases at V and 1 base at J, with 10 bases in the middle. CDR3 sequence (DNA): TGTGCCAGCAGCGTAGAAGGTCGTAGCCAAGAGACCCAGTACTTC. As protein: CASSVEGRSQETQYF.

This clone is a singleton in its sample. The chain joins TRBV4-3 to TRBJ2-7, with unresolved D. There are 12 residues in the CDR3. In germline, CDR1 is LGHNA, CDR2 YSLEER. V lost 5 bases and J 6 bases, leaving 11 bases between the germline ends. The CDR3 nucleotides are TGCGCCAGCAGCGACGGTGTTTCCGAGCAGTACTTC. This translates into CASSDGVSEQYF.

V gene TRBV7-6 combines with J gene TRBJ2-7; D possibly matches TRBD1 or TRBD2 (6 bases each). Trimming stripped 4 bases from V and 10 bases from J, with 26 bases between. CDR1 is SGHVS and CDR2 is FNYEAQ in the germline V gene. There are 16 residues in the CDR3. The CDR3 nucleotides are TGTGCCAGCAGCTCTGATACGTCCGGTTCCGGGGGCACCCAGTACTTC. It is translated as CASSSDTSGSGGTQYF. The complete variable domain, with remaining parts taken from reference TRBV7-6 and TRBJ2-7, reads GAGVSQSPRYKVTKRGQDVALRCDPISGHVSLYWYRQALGQGPEFLTYFNYEAQQDKSGLPNDRFSAERPEGSISTLTIQRTEQRDSAMYRCASSSDTSGSGGTQYFGPGTRLTVT.

This chain connects TRBV5-1 to TRBJ2-4; D possibly uses TRBD1 or TRBD2 (6 bases each). Germline CDR1 reads SGHRS; CDR2 reads YFSETQ. The V and J ends lost 0 bases and 7 bases respectively, with 11 bases between them. CDR3 length equals 14 residues. The CDR3, as DNA: TGCGCCAGCAGCTTGGCCGGGGGCTTGAACATTCAGTACTTC. Translating it yields CASSLAGGLNIQYF.

The chain recombines TRBV6-5 with TRBJ1-3, with 7 bases lining up with TRBD1. The CDR3 spans 15 residues. Germline V lookup: CDR1 MNHEY, CDR2 SVGAGI. J gave up 3 bases and V 4 bases, and 6 bases lay outside the gene matches. The CDR3 DNA follows: TGTGCCAGCAGTTCCCTTACAGGGGTTGGAAACACCATATATTTT. Translated: CASSSLTGVGNTIYF.

This chain connects TRBV28 to TRBJ2-7; D is possibly TRBD1 (6 bases). Germline values: CDR1 MDHEN, CDR2 SYDVKM. V was clipped by 10 bases and J by 3 bases, with 16 bases between them. The CDR3 sequence is 13 residues long. CDR3 amino acids: CAISVQGIYEQYF. In nucleotides, the CDR3 is TGTGCCATTTCAGTCCAGGGGATCTACGAGCAGTACTTC.

The chain links TRBV7-9 to TRBJ1-2; D is perhaps TRBD1 (5 bases). Germline values: CDR1 SEHNR, CDR2 FQNEAQ (reference sequence). CDR3 length: 16 amino acids. Trimming cost V 5 bases and J 0 bases, with 16 bases left between them. CDR3 sequence (DNA): TGTGCCAGCAGCCGAGGGGACTCCGCGTCTAACTATGGCTACACCTTC. It translates to CASSRGDSASNYGYTF.

This chain uses TRBV29-1 with TRBJ1-3; 9 bases are shared with TRBD1. The CDR3 covers 13 residues. CDR1 and CDR2 from the germline V gene are SQVTM and ANQGSEA. V gave up 7 bases and J gave up 2 bases; unmatched junction bases: 3. This CDR3 is CSARQGAGNTIYF. The CDR3 coding sequence is TGCAGCGCCCGACAGGGGGCTGGAAACACCATATATTTT.

This rearrangement joins TRBV19 to TRBJ1-1; 7 nucleotides align to TRBD1. This CDR3 has 13 residues. Unmatched junction bases numbered 3, after V lost 5 bases and J lost 3 bases. Germline CDR1 LNHDA, CDR2 SQIVND (reference sequence). CDR3: CASSHTGDTEAFF. In nucleotides, the CDR3 is TGTGCCAGTAGTCACACAGGGGACACTGAAGCTTTCTTT. The full variable domain, its missing parts supplied by reference TRBV19 and TRBJ1-1, is DGGITQSPKYLFRKEGQNVTLSCEQNLNHDAMYWYRQDPGQGLRLIYYSQIVNDFQKGDIAEGYSVSREKKESFPLTVTSAQKNPTAFYLCASSHTGDTEAFFGQGTRLTVV.

The chain employs TRBV18 and TRBJ2-7; perhaps TRBD2 as D (6 bases). Looked up from germline, CDR1 is KGHSH and CDR2 is LQKENI. This CDR3 has 15 residues. V was clipped by 4 bases and J by 6 bases, with 19 bases between them. CDR3 DNA sequence: TGTGCCAGCTCACAAGGGGACTCCGATATTGGCGAGCAGTACTTC. This codes for CASSQGDSDIGEQYF.

The chain has TRBV6-5 and TRBJ1-2; 11 nucleotides line up with TRBD1. Trimming at V came to 8 bases and at J to 8 bases, leaving 1 base not matched to a gene. Germline assignment: CDR1 MNHEY and CDR2 SVGAGI. CDR3 length: 11 residues. CDR3 in amino acids: CASGTGGGYTF. DNA for the CDR3: TGTGCCAGCGGGACAGGGGGGGGCTACACCTTC.